What follows are 18 T cell receptor beta chains derived from one specimen sequenced in a study of technical replicates of blood from a handful of donors. Sequencing used immunoSEQ multiplex PCR; TCRdb keeps in-frame clones, though not all of them. The sample contains 70,000 to 80,000 clones, roughly nine tenths of which appear only once. Sample: T cells isolated from PBMCs. Source of these receptors: a human donor in good health. Some clones in this sample may be carry-over from other donors' samples.

This clone was detected only once. The V and J genes are TRBV7-9 and TRBJ1-6; maybe TRBD1 (6 bases). The CDR3 has 15 amino acids. Germline V gives CDR1 SEHNR, CDR2 FQNEAQ (reference sequence). The germline V and J ends were trimmed by 4 bases and 6 bases, with 13 bases remaining between them. The CDR3 nucleotides are TGTGCCAGCAGCTCCGCAGGGGAATTTAATTCACCCCTCCACTTT. It codes for CASSSAGEFNSPLHF.

The gene calls are TRBV30 and TRBJ2-5; D gene ambiguous. CDR1 and CDR2 (germline): GTSNPN, SVGIG (reference sequence). The CDR3 spans 12 residues. V lost 4 bases and J lost 4, with 10 bases in between. The CDR3 region has the DNA TGTGCCTGGATGGTTGTCGGAGAGACCCAGTACTTC. Translated: CAWMVVGETQYF.

The rearrangement joins TRBV4-1 to TRBJ2-5; TRBD2 aligns across 13 bases. Losses at the gene ends were 4 bases for V and 5 bases for J; bases not matched to a gene: 4. CDR3 length: 15 amino acids. CDR1 is MGHRA and CDR2 is YSYEKL in the germline V gene. This CDR3 reads CASSLGLAGRETQYF. CDR3 nucleotides: TGCGCCAGCAGCCTGGGACTAGCGGGAAGGGAGACCCAGTACTTC.

This sequence joins TRBV27 and TRBJ1-1; the match to TRBD1 covers 8 bases. V shed 6 bases and J 0 bases; nucleotides not matched to a gene: 12. CDR1 MNHEY and CDR2 SMNVEV come from the germline V gene (reference sequence). The CDR3 runs to 17 residues. The CDR3 here is CASSLGTGSSMNTEAFF. CDR3 coding DNA: TGTGCCAGCAGCTTAGGGACAGGTTCGTCCATGAACACTGAAGCTTTCTTT.

The chain couples TRBV6-6 to TRBJ1-2; 7 nucleotides match TRBD1. The J segment lost 0 bases and the V segment lost 5 bases, leaving 9 bases of the junction unmatched. Per germline, CDR1 MNHNY and CDR2 SVGAGI (reference sequence). The CDR3 consists of 16 residues. The CDR3 sequence: CASSPFPGQPNYGYTF. The CDR3 coding sequence is TGTGCCAGCAGTCCTTTTCCGGGACAGCCTAACTATGGCTACACCTTC.

This clone was seen a single time. The rearrangement links TRBV2 to TRBJ1-6; D gene uncertain. The CDR3 runs to 17 residues. V lost 6 bases and J 3 bases, leaving 18 bases between the germline ends. Germline lookup yields CDR1 SNHLY and CDR2 FYNNEI. CDR3 loop: CASRSREGYRYNSPLHF. CDR3 in DNA: TGTGCCAGCAGATCCCGTGAGGGATACCGCTATAATTCACCCCTCCACTTT.

A few counts support this clone. The chain uses TRBV10-3 and TRBJ1-2; D gene unclear. V shed 3 bases and J shed 4 bases, with 15 bases lying between them. This CDR3 has 15 amino acids. CDR1 ENHRY and CDR2 SYGVKD come from the germline V gene. CDR3 DNA sequence: TGTGCCATCAGTGATCCCGGAGGCGGGTCCTATGGCTACACCTTC. Translating it yields CAISDPGGGSYGYTF.

The V gene is TRBV7-6, the J gene TRBJ1-1; 8 nucleotides align to TRBD1. CDR1 and CDR2 from the germline V gene are SGHVS and FNYEAQ. V dropped 0 bases and J dropped 1; count of bases not matched to a gene: 4. The CDR3 totals 16 residues. The CDR3 loop reads CASSLAQGARNTEAFF. The DNA for the CDR3 is TGTGCCAGCAGCTTAGCGCAGGGGGCGCGGAACACTGAAGCTTTCTTT.

This clone was observed a single time. The chain uses TRBV7-2 and TRBJ2-7; no clear D gene. The V and J ends lost 1 base and 0 bases respectively, with 10 bases between them. The CDR3 totals 15 residues. The germline V gene encodes CDR1 SGHTA and CDR2 FQGNSA. CDR3 coding DNA: TGTGCCAGCAGCTTAGATACCAGCGCCTCCTACGAGCAGTACTTC. Protein product: CASSLDTSASYEQYF.

This chain links TRBV6-5 with TRBJ2-5; no definite D call. This CDR3 has 13 residues. Deletions cut 6 bases from V and 6 bases from J, with 14 bases between. CDR1 is MNHEY, CDR2 SVGAGI, per germline. The CDR3 is CASSGPAAKTQYF. The CDR3 region has the DNA TGTGCCAGCAGCGGTCCGGCGGCAAAGACCCAGTACTTC.

The chain recombines TRBV5-1 with TRBJ2-7; the D gene is possibly TRBD1 (6 bases). Germline CDR1 reads SGHRS; CDR2 reads YFSETQ. V lost 2 bases and J 5 bases, leaving 20 bases between the germline ends. The CDR3 runs to 16 residues. The CDR3 here is CASSLRNSRQVDEQYF. CDR3 nucleotide sequence: TGCGCCAGCAGCTTACGGAACTCGCGACAGGTCGACGAGCAGTACTTC.

The J gene is TRBJ2-3, the V gene TRBV6-6; the D gene is possibly TRBD1 (6 bases). Trimming stripped 4 bases from V and 0 bases from J, with 14 bases between. The CDR3 is made up of 16 amino acids. Looked up from germline, CDR1 is MNHNY and CDR2 is SVGAGI (reference sequence). The CDR3 DNA reads TGTGCCAGCAGTTCCACGGGACATACTAGCACAGATACGCAGTATTTT. Translation: CASSSTGHTSTDTQYF.

V and J are TRBV5-1 and TRBJ1-2; D uncertain. This CDR3 comprises 21 residues. V gave up 2 bases and J gave up 5 bases, with 34 bases separating them. CDR1 and CDR2 from the germline V gene are SGHRS and YFSETQ. The DNA for the CDR3 is TGCGCCAGCAGCTTACGCCCCTTGTTGGAGGGAGGAGTAGGTATACGGTATGGCTACACCTTC. Amino acid sequence: CASSLRPLLEGGVGIRYGYTF.

The chain carries TRBV11-3 and TRBJ2-7; 9 bases are shared with TRBD1. CDR1 is SGHNT, CDR2 YENEEA, per germline. This CDR3 comprises 15 residues. After removal of 4 bases from V and 7 bases from J, the junction contained 11 bases not matched to a gene. The CDR3 here is CASSSSGTGSVEQYF. CDR3 DNA sequence: TGTGCCAGCAGCTCCTCCGGGACAGGGTCTGTTGAGCAGTACTTC.

The chain combines TRBV7-6 with TRBJ1-4; TRBD1 agrees at 7 bases. V lost 5 bases, J lost 5 bases, and 5 bases stayed unmatched. The CDR3 contains 14 residues. The germline V gene encodes CDR1 SGHVS and CDR2 FNYEAQ. The CDR3 nucleotides read TGTGCCAGCAGCGAAGGGACAGCGAATGAAAAACTGTTTTTT. This translates into CASSEGTANEKLFF.

The sample holds one count of this clone. The rearrangement links TRBV7-9 to TRBJ2-7; 8 bases are shared with TRBD1. Germline trimming cut 5 bases from V and 5 bases from J; bases unmatched to any gene: 11. The germline gives CDR1 SEHNR, CDR2 FQNEAQ (reference sequence). The CDR3 sequence is 15 residues long. DNA for the CDR3: TGTGCCAGCAGCCCTTGGACAGGGACGCGCGACGAGCAGTACTTC. It specifies CASSPWTGTRDEQYF.

The genes are TRBV18 and TRBJ2-7; possible D gene TRBD2, 6 bases. V lost 1 base, J lost 4 bases, and 20 bases lay in between. Germline V gives CDR1 KGHSH, CDR2 LQKENI. The CDR3 contains 17 residues. In DNA, the CDR3 is TGTGCCAGCTCACCACTTTATCTCACGGGAGTTAAGTACGAGCAGTACTTC. Protein product: CASSPLYLTGVKYEQYF.

V usage is TRBV9 and J usage is TRBJ1-3; maybe TRBD1 (6 bases). Germline loops: CDR1 SGDLS, CDR2 YYNGEE. CDR3 length equals 15 residues. V lost 4 bases, J lost 4 bases, and 15 bases lay in between. CDR3 sequence (DNA): TGTGCCAGCAGCCCCACCAGGGGCGAAGGAAACACCATATATTTT. It codes for CASSPTRGEGNTIYF.